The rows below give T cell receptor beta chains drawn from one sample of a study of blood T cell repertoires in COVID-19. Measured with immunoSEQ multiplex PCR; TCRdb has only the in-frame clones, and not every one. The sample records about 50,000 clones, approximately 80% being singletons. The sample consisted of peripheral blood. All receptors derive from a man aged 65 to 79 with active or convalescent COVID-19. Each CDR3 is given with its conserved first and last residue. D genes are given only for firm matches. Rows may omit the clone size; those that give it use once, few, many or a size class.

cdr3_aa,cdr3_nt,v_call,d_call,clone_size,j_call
CASSTLDRGGGYTF,TGCGCCAGCAGCACCCTAGACAGGGGAGGCGGCTACACCTTC,TRBV5-1,TRBD1,.,TRBJ1-2
CASSPGQGAIDGYTF,TGCGCCAGCAGCCCGGGACAGGGGGCAATCGATGGCTACACCTTC,TRBV5-1,TRBD1,once,TRBJ1-2
CASSSQGTSGYTF,TGTGCCAGCAGCTCACAGGGGACGAGTGGCTACACCTTC,TRBV7-2,TRBD1,.,TRBJ1-2
CASSGRTSGSSEQYF,TGCGCCAGCAGCGGGCGGACTAGCGGGAGTAGCGAGCAGTACTTC,TRBV5-1,TRBD2,.,TRBJ2-7
CASRKTSGGAYEQYF,TGTGCCAGTAGGAAGACTAGCGGGGGGGCCTACGAGCAGTACTTC,TRBV19,TRBD2,few,TRBJ2-7
CASSQVGGRGPAEQYF,TGTGCCAGCAGCCAAGTGGGCGGGAGAGGGCCTGCCGAGCAGTACTTC,TRBV4-2,TRBD2,.,TRBJ2-7
CASTASDSQYF,TGTGCGTCGACAGCTTCGGATTCGCAGTATTTT,TRBV7-9,.,.,TRBJ2-3
CATSWTGENTEAFF,TGTGCCACCAGTTGGACAGGAGAGAACACTGAAGCTTTCTTT,TRBV6-5,TRBD1,.,TRBJ1-1
CASSPREVVSTEAFF,TGTGCCAGCTCACCACGGGAGGTAGTCAGCACTGAAGCTTTCTTT,TRBV18,.,.,TRBJ1-1
CASSYRAGGNYGYTF,TGTGCCAGCAGCTATAGGGCAGGGGGTAACTATGGCTACACCTTC,TRBV5-8,TRBD1,few,TRBJ1-2
CASSTGGETQYF,TGTGCCAGCAGTACAGGGGGGGAGACCCAGTACTTC,TRBV6-2/TRBV6-3,TRBD1,.,TRBJ2-5
CASNFRTGNNEQFF,TGTGCCAGCAACTTTAGGACAGGAAACAATGAGCAGTTCTTC,TRBV7-9,TRBD1,.,TRBJ2-1
CASSLSRGYNEQFF,TGTGCCAGCAGTTTATCGCGGGGGTACAATGAGCAGTTCTTC,TRBV27,TRBD2,once,TRBJ2-1
CASNDLLAGGKPQHF,TGTGCCAGTAACGACCTCTTGGCAGGGGGTAAACCCCAGCATTTT,TRBV19,TRBD1,few,TRBJ1-5
CASSLGQGGPQPQHF,TGTGCCAGCAGCCTGGGACAGGGCGGGCCGCAGCCCCAGCATTTT,TRBV11-2,TRBD1,many,TRBJ1-5
CAWADRGYNSPLHF,TGTGCCTGGGCGGACAGGGGTTATAATTCACCCCTCCACTTT,TRBV30,TRBD1,.,TRBJ1-6
CASSSSGANVLTF,TGTGCCAGCAGTTCTTCTGGGGCCAACGTCCTGACTTTC,TRBV12-3/TRBV12-4,.,.,TRBJ2-6
CASSLDRGFDEQFF,TGTGCCAGCAGTCTGGACAGGGGGTTCGATGAGCAGTTCTTC,TRBV2,TRBD1,.,TRBJ2-1
CAWSRNQDSHGYTF,TGTGCCTGGAGCCGAAACCAGGACAGCCATGGCTACACCTTC,TRBV30,.,once,TRBJ1-2
CASSEALQAGYTF,TGTGCCAGCAGTGAAGCGCTTCAGGCTGGCTACACCTTC,TRBV2,.,.,TRBJ1-2
CAISEGQMNTEAFF,TGTGCCATCAGTGAGGGACAAATGAACACTGAAGCTTTCTTT,TRBV10-3,.,.,TRBJ1-1
CAWNKGQLYQPQHF,TGTGCCTGGAACAAGGGACAGTTATATCAGCCCCAGCATTTT,TRBV30,TRBD1,once,TRBJ1-5
CASSSRGGLAGETDTQYF,TGTGCCAGCAGTTCTAGGGGCGGACTAGCGGGAGAGACAGATACGCAGTATTTT,TRBV6-2/TRBV6-3,TRBD2,.,TRBJ2-3
CASRAPGTGRTDTQYF,TGTGCCAGCAGGGCCCCCGGGACAGGGAGGACAGATACGCAGTATTTT,TRBV2,TRBD1,.,TRBJ2-3
CAWSVGGGQPQHF,TGTGCCTGGAGTGTGGGAGGAGGACAGCCCCAGCATTTT,TRBV30,.,.,TRBJ1-5
CATSDQGQGVGGYTF,TGTGCCACCAGTGACCAAGGACAGGGGGTAGGTGGCTACACCTTC,TRBV24-1,TRBD1,.,TRBJ1-2
CASSPIPGQDAGANVLTF,TGTGCCAGCAGCCCCATCCCGGGACAGGACGCTGGGGCCAACGTCCTGACTTTC,TRBV7-2,TRBD1,.,TRBJ2-6
CASSPNGDRGLHGYTF,TGTGCCAGCAGCCCAAATGGCGACAGGGGACTGCATGGCTACACCTTC,TRBV11-2,TRBD1,.,TRBJ1-2
CASSGRDRPSHGGQYF,TGTGCCAGCAGCGGCCGGGACAGGCCTTCACACGGAGGGCAGTATTTT,TRBV7-9,TRBD1,.,TRBJ2-3
CASSSPGHLRINQPQHF,TGTGCCAGCAGTTCACCGGGACATCTAAGGATCAATCAGCCCCAGCATTTT,TRBV28,.,.,TRBJ1-5
CASSSTSGTYEQYF,TGTGCCAGCAGTTCGACTAGCGGAACCTACGAGCAGTACTTC,TRBV4-2,TRBD2,.,TRBJ2-7
CASSLDPGRIAEAFF,TGTGCCAGCAGTTTAGACCCGGGGAGGATTGCTGAAGCTTTCTTT,TRBV28,.,few,TRBJ1-1
CAISDTGQGFFTTEAFF,TGTGCCATCAGTGATACTGGACAGGGGTTCTTTACCACTGAAGCTTTCTTT,TRBV10-3,TRBD1,.,TRBJ1-1
CASSHFQTGFNGYTF,TGTGCCAGCAGCCATTTTCAGACAGGTTTCAATGGCTACACCTTC,TRBV14,.,.,TRBJ1-2
CASSLIGGEWNNEQFF,TGTGCCAGCAGCTTGATAGGCGGGGAATGGAACAATGAGCAGTTCTTC,TRBV5-6,.,.,TRBJ2-1
CASKEAGELFF,TGTGCCAGCAAAGAGGCCGGGGAGCTGTTTTTT,TRBV6-5,.,.,TRBJ2-2
CASSLGSGYTDTQYF,TGTGCCAGCAGCTTGGGCAGTGGTTACACAGATACGCAGTATTTT,TRBV5-6,.,.,TRBJ2-3
CASSPPRQGTEAFF,TGTGCCAGCAGCCCGCCCCGACAGGGCACTGAAGCTTTCTTT,TRBV11-2,TRBD1,.,TRBJ1-1
CASSRSLNPGQGARGANVLTF,TGTGCCAGCAGCCGATCGCTTAACCCCGGACAGGGGGCAAGGGGGGCCAACGTCCTGACTTTC,TRBV9,TRBD1,many,TRBJ2-6
CASSRQELNEKLFF,TGTGCCAGCAGCAGACAGGAACTAAATGAAAAACTGTTTTTT,TRBV7-9,.,.,TRBJ1-4
CASSAVRSYNEQFF,TGTGCCAGCAGTGCGGTGCGCTCCTACAATGAGCAGTTCTTC,TRBV25-1,.,.,TRBJ2-1
CAWREGRTINTGELFF,TGTGCCTGGAGAGAGGGAAGAACTATCAACACCGGGGAGCTGTTTTTT,TRBV30,.,.,TRBJ2-2
CASSQINPMGTSEETQYF,TGTGCCAGCTCACAGATCAACCCTATGGGGACTAGCGAAGAGACCCAGTACTTC,TRBV18,TRBD2,.,TRBJ2-5
CASSRTGLAGEGEQYF,TGTGCCAGTAGTAGAACCGGACTAGCGGGAGAAGGAGAGCAGTACTTC,TRBV19,TRBD2,few,TRBJ2-7
CASSLPGVAGNEQFF,TGTGCCAGCAGCTTACCAGGAGTAGCGGGCAATGAGCAGTTCTTC,TRBV7-3,TRBD2,.,TRBJ2-1
CASSVWQGGTEAFF,TGTGCCAGCAGCGTGTGGCAGGGGGGCACTGAAGCTTTCTTT,TRBV9,TRBD1,.,TRBJ1-1
CATSRTGFANEKLFF,TGTGCCACCAGCAGGACTGGGTTCGCCAATGAAAAACTGTTTTTT,TRBV15,.,.,TRBJ1-4
CASSLIGQNYGYTF,TGTGCCAGCAGCTTAATTGGGCAGAATTATGGCTACACCTTC,TRBV7-2,.,.,TRBJ1-2
CASSPTNGAGRNEQFF,TGTGCCAGCAGCCCGACAAACGGGGCGGGGAGGAATGAGCAGTTCTTC,TRBV7-3,.,.,TRBJ2-1
CAWSVPGALHF,TGTGCCTGGAGTGTTCCCGGGGCCCTCCACTTT,TRBV30,.,.,TRBJ1-6
CASSLVTSGYNEQFF,TGTGCCAGCAGCTTAGTGACTAGCGGTTACAATGAGCAGTTCTTC,TRBV11-3,TRBD2,.,TRBJ2-1
CASSLSIFEAGNQPQHF,TGTGCCAGCAGCTTGTCAATTTTTGAAGCAGGGAATCAGCCCCAGCATTTT,TRBV5-6,.,.,TRBJ1-5
CASSYSTGSGEKLFF,TGTGCCAGCAGTTACTCTACAGGGTCGGGGGAAAAACTGTTTTTT,TRBV6-5,.,.,TRBJ1-4